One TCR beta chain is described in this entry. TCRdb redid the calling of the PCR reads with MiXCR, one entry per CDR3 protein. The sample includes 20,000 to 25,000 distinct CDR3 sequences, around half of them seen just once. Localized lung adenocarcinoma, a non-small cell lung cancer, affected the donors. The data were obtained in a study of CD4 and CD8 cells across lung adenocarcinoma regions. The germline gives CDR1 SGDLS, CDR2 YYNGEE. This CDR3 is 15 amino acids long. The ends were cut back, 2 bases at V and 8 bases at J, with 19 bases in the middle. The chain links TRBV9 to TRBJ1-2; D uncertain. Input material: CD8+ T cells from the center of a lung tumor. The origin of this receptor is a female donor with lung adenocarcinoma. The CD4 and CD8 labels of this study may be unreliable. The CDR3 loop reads CASSVDRHGVGGYTF. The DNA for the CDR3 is TGTGCCAGCAGCGTGGACCGACATGGTGTGGGAGGCTACACCTTC.